Given below is one TCR beta chain in context. Its antigen is undetermined. The source of the sample is a study of T cell responses to AZD1222 COVID-19 vaccine. Study-wide points: Of the AZD1222 recipients, only 5 or 6 were seropositive at baseline. Spike regions recognized by vaccine-associated CD4 TCRs spanned the protein, led by 160-218 and 743-854. Unmutated variant regions are reportedly the target of nearly half of TCRs that are spike-specific. Repertoires were obtained solely post-peak T cell response.

The CDR3 loop spans 10 amino acids. Trimming removed 6 bases at V and 9 bases at J, with 5 bases between. Looked up from germline, CDR1 is SNHLY and CDR2 is FYNNEI. The repertoire was sequenced with immunoSEQ multiplex PCR; TCRdb's copy has only in-frame clones and lacks some. The sample shows over 100,000 clones, 85% to 95% of them seen only once. The chain recombines TRBV2 with TRBJ1-4, with D unclear. The origin of this receptor is an adult in good health. The sample in question was peripheral blood, obtained on day 0 of AZD1222 vaccination. Here the CDR3 DNA reads TGTGCCAGCAGAATCCAAAAACTGTTTTTT. Translated: CASRIQKLFF.